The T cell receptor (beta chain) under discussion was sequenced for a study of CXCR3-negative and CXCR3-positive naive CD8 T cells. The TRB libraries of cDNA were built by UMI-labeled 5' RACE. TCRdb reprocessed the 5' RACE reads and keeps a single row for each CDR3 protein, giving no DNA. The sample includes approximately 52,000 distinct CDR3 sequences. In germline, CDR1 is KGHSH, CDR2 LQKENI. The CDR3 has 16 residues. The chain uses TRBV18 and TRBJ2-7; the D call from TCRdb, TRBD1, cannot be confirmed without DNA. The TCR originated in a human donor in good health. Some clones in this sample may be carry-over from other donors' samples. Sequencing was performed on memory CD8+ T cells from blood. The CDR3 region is CASSGGTGGAVYEQYF. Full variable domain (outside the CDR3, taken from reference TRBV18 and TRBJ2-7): NAGVMQNPRHLVRRRGQEARLRCSPMKGHSHVYWYRQLPEEGLKFMVYLQKENIIDESGMPKERFSAEFPKEGPSILRIQQVVRGDSAAYFCASSGGTGGAVYEQYFGPGTRLTVT.